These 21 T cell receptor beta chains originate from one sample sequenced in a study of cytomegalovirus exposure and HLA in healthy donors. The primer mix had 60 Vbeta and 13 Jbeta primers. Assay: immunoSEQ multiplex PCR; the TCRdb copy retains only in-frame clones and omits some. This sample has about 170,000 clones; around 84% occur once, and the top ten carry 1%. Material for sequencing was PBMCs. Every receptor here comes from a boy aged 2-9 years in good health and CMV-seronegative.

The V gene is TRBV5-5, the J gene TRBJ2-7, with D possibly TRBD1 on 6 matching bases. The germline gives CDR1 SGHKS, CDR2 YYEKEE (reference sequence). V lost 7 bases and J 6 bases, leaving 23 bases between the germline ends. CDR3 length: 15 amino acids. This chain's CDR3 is CASDKISAQGFEQYV. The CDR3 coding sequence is TGTGCCAGCGATAAGATATCCGCACAGGGTTTCGAGCAGTACGTC.

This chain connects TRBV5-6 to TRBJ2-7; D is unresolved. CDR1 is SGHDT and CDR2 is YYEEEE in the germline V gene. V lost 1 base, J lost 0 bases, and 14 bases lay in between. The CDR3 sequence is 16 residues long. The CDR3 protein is CASSLIDSYSSYEQYV. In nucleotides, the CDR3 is TGTGCCAGCAGCTTGATAGACTCTTATAGCTCCTACGAGCAGTACGTC.

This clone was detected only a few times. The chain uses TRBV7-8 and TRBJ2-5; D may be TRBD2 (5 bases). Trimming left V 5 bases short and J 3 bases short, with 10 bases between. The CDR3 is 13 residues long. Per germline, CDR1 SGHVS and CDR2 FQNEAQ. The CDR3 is CASSRTGKETQYF. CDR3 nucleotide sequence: TGTGCCAGCAGCCGGACGGGGAAAGAGACCCAGTACTTC.

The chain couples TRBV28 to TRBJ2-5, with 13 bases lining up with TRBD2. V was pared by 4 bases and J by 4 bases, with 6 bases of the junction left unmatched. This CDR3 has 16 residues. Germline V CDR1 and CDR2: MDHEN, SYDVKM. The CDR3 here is CASSSHTSGGGETQYF. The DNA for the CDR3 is TGTGCCAGCAGTTCCCACACTAGCGGGGGGGGAGAGACCCAGTACTTC.

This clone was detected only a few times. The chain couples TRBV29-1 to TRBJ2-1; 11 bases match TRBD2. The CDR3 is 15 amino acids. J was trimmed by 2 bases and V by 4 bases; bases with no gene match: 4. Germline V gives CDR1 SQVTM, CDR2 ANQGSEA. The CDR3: CSVVILAGAYNEQFF. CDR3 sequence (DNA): TGCAGCGTTGTGATACTAGCGGGAGCCTACAATGAGCAGTTCTTC.

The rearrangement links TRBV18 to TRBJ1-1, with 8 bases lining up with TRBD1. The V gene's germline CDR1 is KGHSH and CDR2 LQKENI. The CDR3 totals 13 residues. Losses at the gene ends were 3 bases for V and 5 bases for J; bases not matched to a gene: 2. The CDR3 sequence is CASSPGTGTEAFF. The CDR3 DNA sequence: TGTGCCAGCTCACCGGGGACAGGAACTGAAGCTTTCTTT.

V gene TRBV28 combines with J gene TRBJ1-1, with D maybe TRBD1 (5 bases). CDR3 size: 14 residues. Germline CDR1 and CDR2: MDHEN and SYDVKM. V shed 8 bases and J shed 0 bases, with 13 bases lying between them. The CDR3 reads CASHNTGLNTEAFF. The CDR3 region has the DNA TGTGCCAGCCACAATACAGGCTTGAACACTGAAGCTTTCTTT.

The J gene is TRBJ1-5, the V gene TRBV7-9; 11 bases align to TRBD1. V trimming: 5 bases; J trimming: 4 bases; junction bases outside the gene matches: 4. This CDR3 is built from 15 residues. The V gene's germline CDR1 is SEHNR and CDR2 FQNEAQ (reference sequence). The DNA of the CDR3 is TGTGCCAGCAGCCGGGACAGGGGGGTAAATCAGCCCCAGCATTTT. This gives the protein CASSRDRGVNQPQHF.

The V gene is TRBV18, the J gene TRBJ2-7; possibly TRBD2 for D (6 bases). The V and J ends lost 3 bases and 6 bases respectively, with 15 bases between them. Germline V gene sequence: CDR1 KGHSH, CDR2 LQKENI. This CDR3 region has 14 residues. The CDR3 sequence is CASSPGTDLTEQYF. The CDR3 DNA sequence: TGTGCCAGCTCACCCGGGACTGACCTCACCGAGCAGTACTTC.

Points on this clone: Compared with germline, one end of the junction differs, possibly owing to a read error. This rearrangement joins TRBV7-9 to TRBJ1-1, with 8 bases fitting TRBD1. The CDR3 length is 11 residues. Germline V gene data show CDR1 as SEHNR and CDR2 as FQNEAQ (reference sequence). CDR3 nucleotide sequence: TGTTCCAGCAGCCCCGACAGGGGAGCTTTCTTT. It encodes CSSSPDRGAFF.

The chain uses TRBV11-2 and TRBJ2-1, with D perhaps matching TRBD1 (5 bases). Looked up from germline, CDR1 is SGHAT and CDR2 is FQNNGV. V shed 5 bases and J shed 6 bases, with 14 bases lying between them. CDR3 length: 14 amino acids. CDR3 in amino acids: CASSHRRVGNEQFF. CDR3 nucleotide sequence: TGTGCCAGCAGCCATCGCAGGGTCGGCAATGAGCAGTTCTTC.

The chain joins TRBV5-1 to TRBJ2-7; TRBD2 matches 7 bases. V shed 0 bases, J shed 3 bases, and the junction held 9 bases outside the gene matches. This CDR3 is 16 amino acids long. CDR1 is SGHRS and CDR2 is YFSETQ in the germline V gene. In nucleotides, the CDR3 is TGCGCCAGCAGCTTGGTAACTGGACTAGTATTCTACGAGCAGTACTTC. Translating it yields CASSLVTGLVFYEQYF.

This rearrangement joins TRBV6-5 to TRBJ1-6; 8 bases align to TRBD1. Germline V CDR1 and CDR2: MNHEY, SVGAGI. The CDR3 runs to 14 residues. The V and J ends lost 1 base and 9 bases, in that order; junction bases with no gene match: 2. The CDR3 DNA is TGTGCCAGCAGTTACTGGCAGGGGGCTTCACCCCTCCACTTT. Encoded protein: CASSYWQGASPLHF.

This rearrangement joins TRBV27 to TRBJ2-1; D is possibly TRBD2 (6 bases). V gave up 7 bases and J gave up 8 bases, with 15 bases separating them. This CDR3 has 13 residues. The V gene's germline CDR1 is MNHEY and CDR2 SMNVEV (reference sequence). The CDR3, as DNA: TGTGCCAGCACCCCCGGGAGTAGGGATGAGCAGTTCTTC. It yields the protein CASTPGSRDEQFF.

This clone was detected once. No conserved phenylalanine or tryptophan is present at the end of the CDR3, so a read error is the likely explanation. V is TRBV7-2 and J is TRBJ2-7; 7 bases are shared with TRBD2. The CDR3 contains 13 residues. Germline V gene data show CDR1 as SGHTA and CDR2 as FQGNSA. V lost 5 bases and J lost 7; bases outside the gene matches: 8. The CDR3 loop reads CASSPGGRVEQYL. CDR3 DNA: TGTGCCAGCAGCCCCGGAGGGAGGGTTGAGCAGTACCTC.

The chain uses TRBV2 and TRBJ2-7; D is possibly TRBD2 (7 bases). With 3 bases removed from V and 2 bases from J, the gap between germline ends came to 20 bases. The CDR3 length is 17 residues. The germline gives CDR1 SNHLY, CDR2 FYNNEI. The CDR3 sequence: CASSEGRGLTATYEQYV. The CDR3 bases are TGTGCCAGCAGTGAGGGCAGGGGACTAACCGCAACCTACGAGCAGTACGTC.

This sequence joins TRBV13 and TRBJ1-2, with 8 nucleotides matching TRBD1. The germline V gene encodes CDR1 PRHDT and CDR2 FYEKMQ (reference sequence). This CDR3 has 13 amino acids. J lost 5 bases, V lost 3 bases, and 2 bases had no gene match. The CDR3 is CASSFQGAYGYTF. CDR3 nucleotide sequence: TGTGCCAGCAGCTTTCAGGGGGCGTATGGCTACACCTTC.

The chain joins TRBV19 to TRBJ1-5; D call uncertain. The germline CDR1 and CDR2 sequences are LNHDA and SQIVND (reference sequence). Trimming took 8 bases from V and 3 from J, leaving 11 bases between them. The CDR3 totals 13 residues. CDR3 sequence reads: CASSLTVNQPQHF. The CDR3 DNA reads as TGTGCCAGTTCGTTAACAGTCAATCAGCCCCAGCATTTT. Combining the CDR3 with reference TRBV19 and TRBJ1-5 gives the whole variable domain DGGITQSPKYLFRKEGQNVTLSCEQNLNHDAMYWYRQDPGQGLRLIYYSQIVNDFQKGDIAEGYSVSREKKESFPLTVTSAQKNPTAFYLCASSLTVNQPQHFGDGTRLSIL.

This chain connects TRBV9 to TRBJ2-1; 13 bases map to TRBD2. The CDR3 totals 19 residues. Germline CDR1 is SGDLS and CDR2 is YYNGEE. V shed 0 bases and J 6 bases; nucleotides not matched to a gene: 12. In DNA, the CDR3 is TGTGCCAGCAGCGTAGGGCCACTTGACGGGACTAGCGGGACCAATGAGCAGTTCTTC. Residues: CASSVGPLDGTSGTNEQFF.

As DNA, the CDR3 is TGTGCCAGCACCATTCTGGACAGGGGTGGTAGAGACACTGAAGCTTTCTTT. It is translated as CASTILDRGGRDTEAFF. The V and J genes are TRBV5-4 and TRBJ1-1; TRBD1 matches at 9 bases. The trim removed 6 bases at V and 3 bases at J, leaving 15 bases unmatched. CDR1 and CDR2 (germline): SGHNT, YYREEE (reference sequence). CDR3 length equals 17 residues.

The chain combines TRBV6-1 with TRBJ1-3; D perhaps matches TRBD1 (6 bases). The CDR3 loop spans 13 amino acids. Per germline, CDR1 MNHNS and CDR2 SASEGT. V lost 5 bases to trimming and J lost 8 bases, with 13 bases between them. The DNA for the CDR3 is TGTGCCAGCAGTCGGGGGGCCGAGGACACCATATATTTT. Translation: CASSRGAEDTIYF.